Below are 23 T cell receptor beta chains sequenced from a single sample in a study of blood T cells in healthy people across ages. The use of a sample-barcoded 5' primer and a J-beta primer mix characterized a second PCR of roughly 6 to 11 cycles. MiXCR, run by TCRdb on the 5' RACE reads, gives a single entry per CDR3 protein. The table lists roughly 730,000 distinct CDR3 sequences, about 56% of them singletons. Source material: blood. The source of these receptors is a man aged 35 to 55 in good health.

The rearrangement links TRBV20-1 to TRBJ2-5, with D possibly being TRBD2 (6 bases). Trimming pared 3 bases from V and 3 bases from J, leaving 11 bases between. CDR3 length: 13 amino acids. Germline V lookup: CDR1 DFQATT, CDR2 SNEGSKA (reference sequence). This CDR3 reads CSASLGSEETQYF. The CDR3 DNA reads as TGCAGTGCTAGCCTCGGGAGTGAAGAGACCCAGTACTTC.

This clonotype was seen a handful of times. The chain has TRBV3-1 and TRBJ1-1, with D perhaps matching TRBD1 (6 bases). Trimming pared 3 bases from V and 2 bases from J, leaving 10 bases between. CDR3 size: 14 residues. CDR1 and CDR2 (germline): LGHDT, YNNKEL (reference sequence). The chain's CDR3 is CASSQGGGNTEAFF. Here the CDR3 DNA reads TGTGCCAGCAGCCAGGGAGGGGGTAACACTGAAGCTTTCTTT.

This clonotype was counted only a few times. This sequence joins TRBV20-1 and TRBJ2-3; D may be TRBD2 (6 bases). Germline V gene lookup returns CDR1 DFQATT and CDR2 SNEGSKA (reference sequence). The CDR3 sequence is 14 residues long. CDR3 amino acids: CSSQAGYSTDTQYF. DNA for the CDR3: TGCAGCTCCCAAGCGGGCTATAGCACAGATACGCAGTATTTT.

The CDR3 bases are TGTGCCAGCAGCTATCATAATAACTATGGCTACACCTTC. It translates to CASSYHNNYGYTF. The chain links TRBV7-9 to TRBJ1-2; D gene ambiguous. Germline V gene lookup returns CDR1 SEHNR and CDR2 FQNEAQ (reference sequence). This CDR3 has 13 residues. The V gene lost 4 bases and the J gene lost 1 base, with 7 bases spanning the gap.

V and J are TRBV6-2 or TRBV6-3 and TRBJ2-1; D not certain. The CDR3 is 13 residues long. CDR1 MNHEY and CDR2 SVGEGT come from the germline V gene. Trimming removed 2 bases at V and 3 bases at J, with 5 bases between. CDR3 region: CASSYPGYNEQFF. CDR3 DNA sequence: TGTGCCAGCAGTTACCCAGGCTACAATGAGCAGTTCTTC.

The rearrangement uses TRBV12-3 or TRBV12-4 and TRBJ1-2; 9 nucleotides align to TRBD1. V lost 8 bases to trimming and J lost 7 bases; unmatched junction nucleotides: 8. This CDR3 region has 13 residues. In nucleotides, the CDR3 is TGTGCCAGCGAAAAACAGGGGGCGGGTGGCTACACCTTC. Its translation: CASEKQGAGGYTF.

The sample holds a few counts of this clonotype. The gene calls are TRBV4-3 and TRBJ2-7; maybe TRBD1 (5 bases). The CDR3 runs 14 residues. The germline CDR1 and CDR2 sequences are LGHNA and YSLEER. Trimming took off 1 base at V and 3 bases at J, with 10 bases between the two ends. CDR3 in amino acids: CASSQAQGSYEQYF. The CDR3 nucleotides are TGCGCCAGCAGCCAAGCCCAGGGAAGCTACGAGCAGTACTTC.

This clonotype was seen more than once but under ten times. The chain recombines TRBV7-9 with TRBJ2-3; 8 nucleotides align to TRBD2. With 5 bases clipped from V and 0 bases from J, the junction kept 4 bases outside the gene matches. The CDR3 is made up of 15 amino acids. Germline V lookup: CDR1 SEHNR, CDR2 FQNEAQ (reference sequence). The CDR3 spells CASSAGGQSTDTQYF. The CDR3 DNA follows: TGTGCCAGCAGCGCGGGGGGCCAAAGCACAGATACGCAGTATTTT.

There are a few counts of this clonotype. This chain connects TRBV27 to TRBJ2-1, with no clear D. The germline V gene encodes CDR1 MNHEY and CDR2 SMNVEV (reference sequence). Trimming shortened V by 5 bases and J by 2 bases, and 7 bases separated the two germline ends. This CDR3 has 13 residues. Here the CDR3 reads CASSPGTYNEQFF. CDR3 nucleotides: TGTGCCAGCAGTCCCGGTACCTACAATGAGCAGTTCTTC.

The V call is TRBV4-3, the J call TRBJ1-4, with unresolved D. The CDR3 loop spans 15 amino acids. Trimming stripped 0 bases from V and 6 bases from J, with 11 bases between. Germline V CDR1 and CDR2: LGHNA, YSLEER. As DNA, the CDR3 is TGCGCCAGCAGCCAAGATCTGGGAGCGGATGAAAAACTGTTTTTT. Amino acid sequence: CASSQDLGADEKLFF.

This chain links TRBV7-2 with TRBJ2-7; D perhaps matches TRBD1 (6 bases). This CDR3 comprises 15 residues. The V and J ends lost 4 bases and 0 bases respectively, with 13 bases between them. In germline, CDR1 is SGHTA, CDR2 FQGNSA. The CDR3 is CASSSYRDPSYEQYF. The CDR3 DNA is TGTGCCAGCAGCTCCTACAGGGACCCCTCCTACGAGCAGTACTTC.

There are a few counts of this clonotype. This chain joins TRBV4-1 and TRBJ2-3; tentative D call: TRBD1 (5 bases). This CDR3 is 12 amino acids long. The germline gives CDR1 MGHRA, CDR2 YSYEKL. Trimming took off 0 bases at V and 11 bases at J, with 9 bases between the two ends. The CDR3 region is CASSQDGARQYF. Here the CDR3 DNA reads TGCGCCAGCAGCCAAGATGGGGCGAGGCAGTATTTT.

This sequence joins TRBV3-1 and TRBJ1-2; D may be TRBD1 (5 bases). This CDR3 is 17 amino acids long. Germline V gives CDR1 LGHDT, CDR2 YNNKEL (reference sequence). The V end lost 6 bases, the J end lost 5 bases, and 25 bases lay between the germline ends. The CDR3 region is CASRNLGVPAGPYGYTF. CDR3 nucleotide sequence: TGTGCCAGCAGGAATTTGGGGGTCCCAGCGGGCCCTTATGGCTACACCTTC.

For this clonotype: At one of its ends the junction is not consistent with the germline gene, which may arise from a read error. The genes are TRBV18 and TRBJ1-1; D is unclear. Germline CDR1 is KGHSH and CDR2 is LQKENI. The CDR3 is 14 residues long. CDR3 region: CASSPGVQNTEVFF. CDR3 DNA: TGTGCCAGCTCACCAGGGGTTCAGAACACTGAAGTTTTCTTT.

The V and J genes are TRBV7-9 and TRBJ2-7; D uncertain. Judging by the DNA end, TRBJ2-5 fits better; the J call may be wrong. Germline V gene lookup returns CDR1 SEHNR and CDR2 FQNEAQ (reference sequence). The CDR3 spans 16 residues. The CDR3 sequence: CASSFGPGPKKETQYF. CDR3 DNA sequence: TGTGCCAGCAGCTTTGGACCCGGCCCCAAGAAAGAGACCCAGTACTTC.

The V call is TRBV7-8, the J call TRBJ2-3, with 7 bases matching TRBD2. In germline, CDR1 is SGHVS, CDR2 FQNEAQ. The V and J ends lost 3 bases and 2 bases, in that order; junction bases with no gene match: 11. The CDR3 has 17 amino acids. CDR3 nucleotides: TGTGCCAGCAGCTTCCAAATATCGGGAGGAATCACAGATACGCAGTATTTT. This codes for CASSFQISGGITDTQYF.

The chain carries TRBV29-1 and TRBJ2-7; D uncertain. V lost 1 base to trimming and J lost 2 bases, with 12 bases between them. Germline loops: CDR1 SQVTM, CDR2 ANQGSEA. There are 14 residues in the CDR3. The CDR3, as DNA: TGCAGCGTTGAAGCAGCGACGCAGACCTACGAGCAGTACTTC. Translated, it gives CSVEAATQTYEQYF.

The genes are TRBV6-4 and TRBJ2-7; no definite D call. Per the germline V gene, CDR1 is MRHNA and CDR2 is SNTAGT. The CDR3 spans 11 residues. Trimming removed 7 bases from V and 6 bases from J, with 10 bases in between. CDR3 in amino acids: CASNIILEQYF. CDR3 DNA sequence: TGTGCCAGCAATATCATCCTCGAGCAGTACTTC.

Only a few counts were recorded for this clonotype. The CDR3 DNA reads as TGTGCCTGGGGGGTGGGAGAGACCCAGTACTTC. It codes for CAWGVGETQYF. The chain carries TRBV30 and TRBJ2-5; D unclear. The germline V gene has CDR1 GTSNPN and CDR2 SVGIG (reference sequence). V was trimmed by 5 bases and J by 4 bases, leaving 8 bases between them. The CDR3 is made up of 11 amino acids.

The rearrangement uses TRBV6-2 or TRBV6-3 and TRBJ2-5; 12 positions agree with TRBD2. V was pared by 2 bases and J by 5 bases, with 9 bases of the junction left unmatched. The CDR3 sequence is 17 residues long. Germline V gene data show CDR1 as MNHEY and CDR2 as SVGEGT. CDR3 loop: CASSYGVTSGRRETQYF. The CDR3 nucleotides are TGTGCCAGCAGTTACGGGGTGACTAGCGGGAGACGGGAGACCCAGTACTTC.

This clonotype appeared once. J is TRBJ2-6 and V is TRBV20-1, with D perhaps TRBD1 (5 bases). The V end lost 0 bases, the J end lost 12 bases, and 15 bases lay between the germline ends. This CDR3 has 14 residues. Germline lookup yields CDR1 DFQATT and CDR2 SNEGSKA (reference sequence). The CDR3 bases are TGCAGTGCTAGAGATATAGCATGGGGCTCCGTCCTGACTTTC. It yields the protein CSARDIAWGSVLTF.

The count of this clonotype is one. V usage is TRBV14 and J usage is TRBJ2-3; D gene unclear. Trimming left V 3 bases short and J 5 bases short, with 12 bases between. CDR1 and CDR2 from the germline V gene are SGHDN and FVKESK. The CDR3 sequence is 14 residues long. The CDR3 reads CASSQEGGRDTQYF. The CDR3 DNA is TGTGCCAGCAGCCAGGAAGGTGGGCGAGATACGCAGTATTTT. The full variable domain, rest sourced from reference TRBV14 and TRBJ2-3, is EAGVTQFPSHSVIEKGQTVTLRCDPISGHDNLYWYRRVMGKEIKFLLHFVKESKQDESGMPNNRFLAERTGGTYSTLKVQPAELEDSGVYFCASSQEGGRDTQYFGPGTRLTVL.

The V gene is TRBV9, the J gene TRBJ2-3; 9 positions agree with TRBD2. CDR1 is SGDLS, CDR2 YYNGEE, per germline. Trimming removed 3 bases from V and 4 bases from J; junction bases left unmatched: 9. This CDR3 has 16 residues. The CDR3 reads CASSAPLAGVSDTQYF. CDR3 nucleotide sequence: TGTGCCAGCAGCGCCCCCTTAGCGGGGGTGTCAGATACGCAGTATTTT.